This T cell receptor (beta chain) originates from a study of blood T cell repertoires in COVID-19. Study-level background: Acute-phase and convalescent COVID-19 samples originated in the United States, Italy and Spain. The analysed material was cDNA or gDNA that came from T cells, B-cell-depleted T cells, or PBMCs.

Trimming removed 2 bases from V and 2 bases from J; junction bases left unmatched: 6. The germline gives CDR1 SGHNT, CDR2 YENEEA. This CDR3 is built from 16 residues. As handled by the study authors: Counts of nucleated cells, estimated from reference gene primer amplification, were obtained. Data came from immunoSEQ multiplex PCR; TCRdb stores just in-frame clones and leaves some out. D and trimming were read from the DNA, whereas the V and J calls and clone size are those reported in that table. The sample has some 80,000 clones, around 79% seen once. The V call is TRBV11-3, the J call TRBJ2-1, with TRBD1 identical over 7 bases. The sequenced sample consisted of peripheral blood. The source is a woman older than 75 with active or convalescent COVID-19. DNA for the CDR3: TGTGCCAGCAGCTTACCCGACAGGGACCCCTACAATGAGCAGTTCTTC. Translation: CASSLPDRDPYNEQFF.